This T cell receptor (beta chain) comes out of a study of T cells in Graves' hyperthyroidism and ophthalmopathy (dated by TCRdb to between 2018 and 2020). For the study in its entirety: Peripheral blood was collected at initial diagnosis, before any treatment. To identify TCR V-J signatures that set the groups apart, the researchers used a discovery cohort of 100 patients, made up of under 45 with Graves' ophthalmopathy and some 58 with stable Graves' hyperthyroidism. Prospective prediction of ophthalmopathy was tested in an independent validation cohort of under 20 hyperthyroidism patients and roughly 16 patients who later progressed to ophthalmopathy. The 100 discovery patients were divided at random into training and test sets in a 7:3 ratio. The study also compared thyroid tissue and blood T-cell repertoires from 6 or 7 Graves' hyperthyroidism patients. Following sampling, methimazole starting at 30 mg daily was given to hyperthyroidism patients, and high-dose intravenous methylprednisolone was given to ophthalmopathy patients. According to the paper, TCR Vbeta CDR3 sequencing was carried out on 135 peripheral blood samples, which came from 40 to 45 ophthalmopathy, under 85 hyperthyroidism and roughly 17 progressor patients.

V sheds 3 bases and J sheds 4 bases, leaving 4 bases between their ends. The cysteine opens and the phenylalanine closes a CDR3 of 12 amino acids. Just CDR3 DNA is preserved here, 36 bases in frame from base 1. Looking up the germline V gene yields CDR1 SNHLY and CDR2 FYNNEI. This clonotype showed up many times. Its antigen is still unknown. No qualities accompany the bases; no much larger clone lies one base away. Amplification of TCR beta CDR3 regions was carried out from RNA transcripts. For the first round of RT-PCR on the TCR CDR3, the HTBI primer set was used together with the Qiagen OneStep RT-PCR kit. A second multiplex PCR round built the libraries, followed by size selection and purification. Paired-end sequencing of the libraries was performed with 100 bp reads on an Illumina HiSeq2000. As for how the authors treated the data: SOAPnuke was used to process the raw data, removing reads that contained adapters or uncalled bases, had a mean Phred below 15, or lacked an exact match to the constant primer or identifier. High-quality paired reads were merged using COPE v1.2.5, and each unique nucleotide sequence was defined as a clonotype. MiTCR v1.1 was used to align the clonotypes against IMGT TRBV, TRBD and TRBJ reference segments. Only V-J combinations with frequency above 0.0001, covering 99% to 99.2% of repertoires, were analysed. A TCS score was defined as the ratio between F50 (clonal expansion) and ExV (chaos), using BLOSUM62-based TCRdist between CDR3 peptides within each V-J. Welch's t-statistics and random forest reduced roughly 500 V-J features to around 14, which were used in a naive Bayes classifier (R e1071). TCRdb redid the processing of the public reads, applying fastp at Q25 and MiXCR, and retained in-frame beta chains. Entries that share a CDR3 protein sequence are merged under the most common genes and DNA. TCRdb's processing, not the authors' own work, is the source of the V and J calls. For this sample the table gives some 270,000 distinct CDR3 sequences, of which around 13% were detected only once. Roughly 7.9% of the sample rests with the top ten.

Graves' hyperthyroidism was defined as stable when no progression to ophthalmopathy occurred over 18 months of follow-up. The hyperthyroidism patients were between 18 and 65 years old and newly diagnosed, with a disease duration of less than 2 months. Exclusion was applied to patients with uncontrolled infections, other autoimmune diseases, pregnancy or lactation. Diagnoses relied on clinical symptoms, serum thyroxine and TRAb, thyroid ultrasound and orbital computed tomography. PBMCs were separated from around 9.1 ml of fresh peripheral blood using Ficoll-Paque density gradient centrifugation. Total RNA was extracted with Trizol reagent, and quality was checked on an Agilent 2100 Bioanalyzer. What the authors observed across the whole study: Ophthalmopathy was separated from stable hyperthyroidism by a 13 V-J signature model, with 87.88% sensitivity and about 84% specificity obtained in cross-validation and 80%/75% obtained in testing. Most expanded thyroid clonotypes (frequency above 0.001) were also detected in blood, a finding suggesting that blood repertoires may reflect thyroid immune responses. Sample size was not statistically predetermined, and blinding of investigators to group allocation was not performed. In validation, the model predicted progression to ophthalmopathy with roughly 66% sensitivity and 72.22% specificity, a median of 6.5 months before onset.

The rearrangement combines TRBV2 with TRBJ1-5, with no confidently assigned D gene. Sequenced material: blood. This sequence was found in a woman aged 40 to 50 with Graves' hyperthyroidism. The CDR3 is CASSDRNQPQHF. The DNA is as follows: TGTGCCAGCAGTGATCGTAATCAGCCCCAGCATTTT.